These 30 T cell receptor beta chains came from one sample sequenced in a study of CD8+ T cells in alopecia areata. Once RNA had been extracted, it was reverse transcribed into cDNA to act as the sequencing template. Produced via immunoSEQ multiplex PCR; TCRdb's table is partial and in-frame only. The sample contains 95,000 to 100,000 clones, under 70% of which appear only once. Treatment noted: oral pan-JAK inhibitor, 5-10 mg twice daily. The sequences come from CD8+ T cells sorted from blood, collected at week 4, from a patient treated with tofacitinib. These receptor sequences come from a human donor with alopecia areata.

This clone occurred once. The chain joins TRBV7-3 to TRBJ2-2; D perhaps matches TRBD2 (6 bases). Trimming shortened V by 5 bases and J by 1 base, and 11 bases separated the two germline ends. This CDR3 spans 15 amino acids. Germline assignment: CDR1 SGHTA and CDR2 FQGTGA. CDR3 sequence reads: CASSPHSGNTGELFF. CDR3 DNA sequence: TGTGCCAGCAGCCCTCATAGCGGGAACACCGGGGAGCTGTTTTTT.

This clone came up a few times. The chain links TRBV7-9 to TRBJ2-7; D gene ambiguous. The V end was cut by 5 bases, the J end by 0 bases, with 2 bases between. CDR3 length equals 11 residues. CDR1 is SEHNR, CDR2 FQNEAQ, per germline (reference sequence). The DNA of the CDR3 is TGTGCCAGCAGCCACTCCTACGAGCAGTACTTC. It translates to CASSHSYEQYF.

The V gene is TRBV28, the J gene TRBJ2-5; D not resolved. The ends were cut back, 6 bases at V and 1 base at J, with 15 bases in the middle. This CDR3 spans 15 amino acids. The germline CDR1 and CDR2 sequences are MDHEN and SYDVKM. The CDR3 loop is CASRRQLGSQETQYF. CDR3 nucleotide sequence: TGTGCCAGCAGACGACAACTGGGGTCCCAAGAGACCCAGTACTTC.

This clone was seen only a few times. One end of the junction does not line up with germline, which may come from a read error. The V call is TRBV4-1, the J call TRBJ2-1; 11 bases are a match to TRBD2. This CDR3 has 17 residues. Germline CDR1 MGHRA, CDR2 YSYEKL. The CDR3 protein is CASSQEGIAGGNNEQFF. The CDR3 nucleotides are TGCGCCAGCAGTCAAGAAGGGATAGCGGGAGGGAACAATGAGCAGTTCTTC.

J is TRBJ2-7 and V is TRBV29-1, with TRBD1 matching 7 bases. The CDR3 contains 13 residues. V dropped 6 bases and J dropped 2; count of bases not matched to a gene: 7. CDR1 is SQVTM and CDR2 is ANQGSEA in the germline V gene. DNA for the CDR3: TGCAGCGTACGGACAGGTGAAGCCTACGAGCAGTACTTC. Its translation is CSVRTGEAYEQYF.

The rearrangement joins TRBV7-2 to TRBJ2-5; the match to TRBD2 covers 13 bases. Germline CDR1 reads SGHTA; CDR2 reads FQGNSA. The CDR3 has 15 amino acids. V lost 4 bases to trimming and J lost 7 bases; unmatched junction nucleotides: 6. CDR3 loop: CASSSTSGRVATQYF. For the CDR3, the DNA is TGTGCCAGCAGCTCAACTAGCGGGAGGGTCGCGACCCAGTACTTC.

The chain joins TRBV15 to TRBJ1-5; a possible D gene is TRBD1 (6 bases). The CDR3 has 16 amino acids. The V gene lost 5 bases and the J gene lost 1 base, with 15 bases spanning the gap. CDR1 is LNHNV, CDR2 YYDKDF, per germline (reference sequence). In DNA form, the CDR3 reads TGTGCCACCAGCTCCGTTCGGGACATCAGCAATCAGCCCCAGCATTTT. It codes for CATSSVRDISNQPQHF.

The chain carries TRBV7-9 and TRBJ2-5; TRBD1 agrees at 9 bases. V was pared by 5 bases and J by 5 bases, with 9 bases of the junction left unmatched. The germline gives CDR1 SEHNR, CDR2 FQNEAQ (reference sequence). This CDR3 has 15 amino acids. Here the CDR3 DNA reads TGTGCCAGCAGCCCTGGACAGGGGAGTGGGGAGACCCAGTACTTC. As protein: CASSPGQGSGETQYF. Filled out from reference TRBV7-9 and TRBJ2-5, the complete variable domain reads DTGVSQNPRHKITKRGQNVTFRCDPISEHNRLYWYRQTLGQGPEFLTYFQNEAQLEKSRLLSDRFSAERPKGSFSTLEIQRTEQGDSAMYLCASSPGQGSGETQYFGPGTRLLVL.

This sequence joins TRBV27 and TRBJ1-2; 7 nucleotides agree with TRBD1. This CDR3 is 13 amino acids long. Germline CDR1 and CDR2: MNHEY and SMNVEV (reference sequence). V lost 5 bases and J lost 3; bases outside the gene matches: 3. The CDR3: CASSQTGYYGYTF. The CDR3 DNA reads TGTGCCAGCAGTCAGACAGGGTACTATGGCTACACCTTC.

This clone was detected many times. This sequence joins TRBV7-9 and TRBJ2-7, with no clear D. CDR1 is SEHNR and CDR2 is FQNEAQ in the germline V gene (reference sequence). With 5 bases removed from V and 2 bases from J, the gap between germline ends came to 16 bases. This CDR3 is built from 15 residues. The CDR3 sequence: CASSVTVSTTYEQYF. The DNA for the CDR3 is TGTGCCAGCAGCGTAACAGTGTCCACTACCTACGAGCAGTACTTC.

This chain links TRBV4-1 with TRBJ1-5, with 10 bases lining up with TRBD1. V was pared by 1 base and J by 6 bases, with 3 bases of the junction left unmatched. CDR3 length: 15 amino acids. Germline V gene data show CDR1 as MGHRA and CDR2 as YSYEKL. The chain's CDR3 is CASSQGTGGSQPQHF. CDR3 DNA sequence: TGCGCCAGCAGCCAAGGGACAGGGGGAAGTCAGCCCCAGCATTTT.

This clone was observed a few times. The V call is TRBV4-1, the J call TRBJ1-1; 9 positions agree with TRBD1. After removal of 3 bases from V and 1 base from J, the junction contained 3 bases not matched to a gene. Germline V gene sequence: CDR1 MGHRA, CDR2 YSYEKL. CDR3 length: 15 amino acids. CDR3 sequence: CASSQRQGGNTEAFF. In nucleotides, the CDR3 is TGCGCCAGCAGCCAGAGACAGGGGGGGAACACTGAAGCTTTCTTT.

The J gene is TRBJ2-6, the V gene TRBV2, with 10 positions matching TRBD1. The CDR3 length is 16 residues. The V segment lost 6 bases and the J segment 2 bases; nucleotides outside the gene matches: 4. Germline V gene data show CDR1 as SNHLY and CDR2 as FYNNEI. The CDR3 loop is CASRGQGVTGANVLTF. The CDR3 region has the DNA TGTGCCAGCAGAGGACAGGGGGTCACTGGGGCCAACGTCCTGACTTTC.

The sample holds a few counts of this clone. The V gene is TRBV2, the J gene TRBJ1-5, with D perhaps TRBD1 (5 bases). The CDR3 is made up of 14 amino acids. Germline-derived CDR1 and CDR2 are SNHLY and FYNNEI. Deletions cut 2 bases from V and 8 bases from J, with 13 bases between. Written as DNA, the CDR3 is TGTGCCAGCAGTGAATCAAGGGGAAGGAAGCCCCAGCATTTT. Amino acids: CASSESRGRKPQHF.

This CDR3 reads CASRSVGTAETQYF. The CDR3 region has the DNA TGTGCCAGCAGGTCCGTGGGGACAGCAGAGACCCAGTACTTC. V is TRBV7-9 and J is TRBJ2-5; TRBD1 matches at 7 bases. This CDR3 has 14 residues. V lost 6 bases to trimming and J lost 4 bases; unmatched junction nucleotides: 8. The germline CDR1 and CDR2 sequences are SEHNR and FQNEAQ (reference sequence).

The CDR3 DNA sequence: TGCGCCAGCAGCTTAGACACGGAGATGTACCAAGAGACCCAGTACTTC. As protein: CASSLDTEMYQETQYF. The chain couples TRBV5-1 to TRBJ2-5; no definite D call. The CDR3 runs to 16 residues. The V gene's germline CDR1 is SGHRS and CDR2 YFSETQ. V was clipped by 2 bases and J by 0 bases, with 14 bases between them.

Written as DNA, the CDR3 is TGTGCCTGGATGAGGACAGGGACCACAGATACGCAGTATTTT. Translation gives CAWMRTGTTDTQYF. The rearrangement links TRBV30 to TRBJ2-3; 8 bases are a match to TRBD1. Germline CDR1 GTSNPN, CDR2 SVGIG (reference sequence). The CDR3 is 14 amino acids. J was trimmed by 2 bases and V by 4 bases; bases with no gene match: 5.

The chain recombines TRBV9 with TRBJ1-5, with no clear D. The V gene lost 0 bases and the J gene lost 3 bases, with 10 bases spanning the gap. Germline V gives CDR1 SGDLS, CDR2 YYNGEE. The CDR3 loop spans 15 amino acids. The CDR3 DNA reads TGTGCCAGCAGCGTAGGGTCAGGTGCCAATCAGCCCCAGCATTTT. Amino acids: CASSVGSGANQPQHF.

The rearrangement joins TRBV6-5 to TRBJ1-5; a possible D gene is TRBD1 (5 bases). CDR1 is MNHEY and CDR2 is SVGAGI in the germline V gene. CDR3 length: 15 residues. V gave up 6 bases and J gave up 7 bases, with 19 bases separating them. The CDR3 DNA reads as TGTGCCAGCAGCTCCGACAGTGACCTAGGGCAGCCCCAGCATTTT. Protein: CASSSDSDLGQPQHF.

The chain has TRBV23-1 and TRBJ2-7; 8 nucleotides match TRBD1. TRBV23-1 is annotated as an ORF whose role is uncertain. V was pared by 8 bases and J by 3 bases, with 12 bases of the junction left unmatched. The CDR3 is 15 residues long. DNA for the CDR3: TGCGCCAGCCCATCAAGGACAGGGATCGTCTACGAGCAGTACTTC. It encodes CASPSRTGIVYEQYF.

V is TRBV19 and J is TRBJ2-7; TRBD2 agrees at 7 bases. The germline CDR1 and CDR2 sequences are LNHDA and SQIVND (reference sequence). Germline trimming cut 6 bases from V and 3 bases from J; bases unmatched to any gene: 5. This CDR3 has 13 amino acids. CDR3 DNA sequence: TGTGCCAGTAGCCCGGGGGGAATCTACGAGCAGTACTTC. This encodes CASSPGGIYEQYF.

CDR3 sequence reads: CASSFGETQYF. In nucleotides, the CDR3 is TGTGCCAGCAGCTTTGGAGAGACCCAGTACTTC. V and J are TRBV5-5 and TRBJ2-5; D not resolved. V lost 2 bases, J lost 4 bases, and 3 bases lay in between. Per the germline V gene, CDR1 is SGHKS and CDR2 is YYEKEE (reference sequence). The CDR3 has 11 amino acids.

The rearrangement links TRBV25-1 to TRBJ1-2; 7 bases fit TRBD1. The CDR3 extends over 14 amino acids. Germline V CDR1 and CDR2: MGHDK, SYGVNS. After removal of 2 bases from V and 4 bases from J, the junction contained 4 bases not matched to a gene. For the CDR3, the DNA is TGTGCCAGCAGTGAAGAGGGGGCTGGCTATGGCTACACCTTC. The encoded protein is CASSEEGAGYGYTF.

The V gene is TRBV7-9, the J gene TRBJ2-2; 10 bases line up with TRBD2. The trim removed 5 bases at V and 6 bases at J, leaving 9 bases unmatched. The CDR3 is 16 amino acids. From germline, CDR1 is SEHNR and CDR2 FQNEAQ (reference sequence). In DNA, the CDR3 is TGTGCCAGCAGCGACCTAGCGGGGGCTAACGCCGGGGAGCTGTTTTTT. Residues: CASSDLAGANAGELFF.

This clone was recorded a few times. The chain employs TRBV14 and TRBJ2-5; no clear D gene. Germline loops: CDR1 SGHDN, CDR2 FVKESK. V lost 1 base, J lost 0 bases, and 12 bases lay in between. There are 16 residues in the CDR3. CDR3 bases: TGTGCCAGCAGCCAAGTTTCCGGCCCAGACCAAGAGACCCAGTACTTC. Translated, it gives CASSQVSGPDQETQYF.

This clone was counted between two and nine times. The chain employs TRBV9 and TRBJ2-5; no clear D gene. CDR3 length: 16 amino acids. V was cut by 6 bases and J by 5 bases, with 23 bases left in between. The germline V gene encodes CDR1 SGDLS and CDR2 YYNGEE. The CDR3 coding sequence is TGTGCCAGCACCTCCGCGGATGATGGAGAATTTGAGACCCAGTACTTC. This codes for CASTSADDGEFETQYF.

The chain is built from TRBV19 and TRBJ2-1; 12 bases agree with TRBD2. In germline, CDR1 is LNHDA, CDR2 SQIVND (reference sequence). The CDR3 consists of 14 residues. Trimming removed 5 bases from V and 8 bases from J; junction bases left unmatched: 4. In nucleotides, the CDR3 is TGTGCCAGTAGTCTGACTAGCGGGAGTTATGAGCAGTTCTTC. It encodes CASSLTSGSYEQFF. Drawing the rest from reference TRBV19 and TRBJ2-1, the complete variable domain is DGGITQSPKYLFRKEGQNVTLSCEQNLNHDAMYWYRQDPGQGLRLIYYSQIVNDFQKGDIAEGYSVSREKKESFPLTVTSAQKNPTAFYLCASSLTSGSYEQFFGPGTRLTVL.

This clone showed up just once. V is TRBV15 and J is TRBJ2-5; 10 nucleotides align to TRBD1. The CDR3 sequence is 14 residues long. V trimming: 10 bases; J trimming: 5 bases; junction bases outside the gene matches: 10. The germline V gene has CDR1 LNHNV and CDR2 YYDKDF (reference sequence). Here the CDR3 reads CAIRRTGGQETQYF. Written as DNA, the CDR3 is TGTGCCATCCGACGGACAGGGGGGCAGGAGACCCAGTACTTC.

This chain connects TRBV29-1 to TRBJ2-3; D assignment may be TRBD1 or TRBD2 (5 bases each). This CDR3 region has 13 residues. The germline V and J ends were trimmed by 4 bases and 4 bases, with 12 bases remaining between them. Germline V gene data show CDR1 as SQVTM and CDR2 as ANQGSEA. Here the CDR3 reads CSVVWGSADTQYF. The CDR3 DNA sequence: TGCAGCGTTGTGTGGGGGAGTGCAGATACGCAGTATTTT.

The CDR3 DNA reads TGCGCCAGCAGCCAAGACGGGAGCTCCTACGAGCAGTACTTC. Translation gives CASSQDGSSYEQYF. This rearrangement joins TRBV4-1 to TRBJ2-7, with TRBD2 as a possible D gene (6 bases). The ends were cut back, 0 bases at V and 0 bases at J, with 6 bases in the middle. Germline V gene lookup returns CDR1 MGHRA and CDR2 YSYEKL. This CDR3 comprises 14 residues.